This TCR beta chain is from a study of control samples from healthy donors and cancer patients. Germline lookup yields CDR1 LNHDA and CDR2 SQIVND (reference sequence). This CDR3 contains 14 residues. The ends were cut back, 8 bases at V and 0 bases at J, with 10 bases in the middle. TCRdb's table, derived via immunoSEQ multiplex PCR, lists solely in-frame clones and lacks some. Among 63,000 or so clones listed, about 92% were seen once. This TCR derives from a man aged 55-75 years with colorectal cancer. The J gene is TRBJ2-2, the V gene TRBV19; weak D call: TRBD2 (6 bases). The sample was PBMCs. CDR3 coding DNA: TGTGCCAGTCGGGACTCAGCGAACACCGGGGAGCTGTTTTTT. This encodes CASRDSANTGELFF.